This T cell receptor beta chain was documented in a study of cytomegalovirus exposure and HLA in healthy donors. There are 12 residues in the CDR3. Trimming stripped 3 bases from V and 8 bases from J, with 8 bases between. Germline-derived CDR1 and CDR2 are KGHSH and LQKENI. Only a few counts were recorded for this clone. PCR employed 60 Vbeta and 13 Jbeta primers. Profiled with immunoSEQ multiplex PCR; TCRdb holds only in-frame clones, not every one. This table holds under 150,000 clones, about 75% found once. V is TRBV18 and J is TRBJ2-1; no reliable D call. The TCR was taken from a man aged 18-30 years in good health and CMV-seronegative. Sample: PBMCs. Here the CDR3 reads CASSPRLYEQFF. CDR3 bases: TGTGCCAGCTCACCTCGACTCTATGAGCAGTTCTTC.